This T cell receptor beta chain comes out of a study of T cell responses to AZD1222 COVID-19 vaccine. This table comes from immunoSEQ multiplex PCR, and its TCRdb copy is limited to in-frame clones, with some not included. This table has roughly 100,000 clones, 90% to 95% appearing once. Trimming cost V 8 bases and J 7 bases, with 14 bases left between them. There are 13 residues in the CDR3. Per the germline V gene, CDR1 is ENHRY and CDR2 is SYGVKD. With regard to this clone: As yet, its antigen is unknown.

Overall study results and limits: Targets within unmutated variant regions were reportedly found for nearly half of spike-specific TCRs. Clonal diversity was possibly underestimated; the donors were predominantly white British and more often female. There were repertoire samples only from the period after the peak T cell response. Regions 160-218 and 743-854 held dominance among vaccine-associated CD4 TCRs, which spanned spike.

The V gene is TRBV10-3, the J gene TRBJ2-2; possibly TRBD2 for D (5 bases). This material consisted of peripheral blood, taken on day 0 of AZD1222 vaccination. This sequence originates from an adult in good health. The CDR3 spells CAIGETPNGELFF. CDR3 coding DNA: TGTGCCATCGGGGAGACGCCAAACGGGGAGCTGTTTTTT.